This T cell receptor (beta chain) was documented in a study of blood T cell repertoires in COVID-19. In the study overall: There were acute and convalescent COVID-19 samples, and they came from the United States, Italy and Spain. PBMCs, B-cell-depleted T cells, or T cells were the source of the cDNA or gDNA that made up the material.

Authors' methods: Estimates of nucleated cell counts were drawn from the amplification of reference gene primers. Clones were read by immunoSEQ multiplex PCR, and TCRdb kept only the in-frame ones, dropping some. V, J and clone size were drawn from that table, and D and trimming were deduced from the DNA. Altogether tens of thousands of clones are present, roughly 80% being singletons, with the ten largest covering around 20%. CDR3 length: 12 residues. Germline CDR1 and CDR2: SGHRS and YFSETQ. V shed 4 bases and J shed 4 bases, with 8 bases lying between them. The specimen was peripheral blood. The chain couples TRBV5-1 to TRBJ1-1; D not certain. The sequence came from a woman aged 70-85 years with acute or convalescent COVID-19. The CDR3, as DNA: TGCGCCAGCAGCGACTACTTCACTGAAGCTTTCTTT. Translated: CASSDYFTEAFF.